What follows describes a single T cell receptor beta chain. The antigen it binds to is not known. The input lacks base qualities; no much larger clone sits a single base away. High-throughput TCR beta sequencing profiled peripheral blood CD8+ and CD4+ T cells from healthy donors, Susac syndrome patients and multiple sclerosis patients. The multiple sclerosis controls were treatment-naive patients whose relapsing-remitting disease, either stable or active, fulfilled the revised McDonald criteria. Bulk CD8+ and CD4+ T cells were purified by magnetic negative isolation, while CD8+ TEMRA cells were enriched using FACS. Blood was collected in EDTA tubes and processed within 24 hours, with PBMCs isolated through density gradient centrifugation. PBMCs destined for TCR sequencing were cryopreserved in liquid nitrogen and later thawed in a 37 °C water bath. Purity of sorted or isolated CD4+, CD8+ and CD8+ TEMRA cells was at least 90%.

This record comes from a study of CD8 T cells in Susac syndrome (dated by TCRdb to about 2019). About the full investigation: Whether CD8+ T cell activation and differentiation in Susac syndrome was antigen driven was tested using repertoire sequencing. Paper-wide results and their limitations: The number of individuals in the TCR sequencing and HLA analysis was acknowledged as relatively small.

The CDR3 runs 16 residues from the cysteine to the phenylalanine. The CDR3 DNA has 48 bases and is translated from base 1. CDR1 and CDR2, looked up from the germline V gene, are SGHTA and FQGNSA. V is cut by 2 bases and J by 2 bases, and the space between the germline ends is 13 bases. RNA was extracted using the RNeasy kit, and roughly 0.5 to 1 microgram was reverse transcribed with random hexamers. The immunoSEQ multiplex PCR assay, which covers 54 Vbeta and 13 Jbeta segments, was used to amplify TCR beta CDR3 regions. To correct PCR amplification bias, a synthetic template baseline was used for both primer optimization and computational correction. In the source study's methods: Reads were annotated to V, D and J genes according to IMGT and were analyzed with immunoSEQ Analyzer, with only productive sequences retained. Clonality was computed as one minus Shannon entropy normalized by log2 of the number of productive unique sequences. For each patient and control, public and private clones were evaluated among the 100 most prevalent clones. Susac-specific clones were defined as absent from healthy and MS cohorts, 1052 published viral clones and other ImmuneACCESS disease sequences. Starting from the raw public reads, TCRdb applied fastp trimming at Q25, assembled clones with MiXCR and retained in-frame beta chains. Under each unique CDR3 protein, matching rows form one entry showing the most common genes and DNA. The V and J calls, along with clone size, are taken from TCRdb and not from the paper's own processing. Here the sample has about 200,000 distinct CDR3 sequences; almost 96% occur a single time. In total, the top ten clones hold approximately 0.09% of the sample.

This TCR was recovered from a human donor with multiple sclerosis. Sequenced input: CD4+ T cells from PBMCs. The V gene is TRBV7-2 and the J gene is TRBJ2-1; the D gene cannot be resolved beyond TRBD1 or TRBD2, each matching 5 bases. The DNA sequence is as follows: TGTGCCAGCAGCTTAAGTAGGGACCCAGCCTACAATGAGCAGTTCTTC. Translated, this is CASSLSRDPAYNEQFF.